The 28 T cell receptor beta chains below were found in one sample sequenced in a study of cytomegalovirus exposure and HLA in healthy donors. A multiplex PCR was run with 60 Vbeta primers and 13 Jbeta primers. Only in-frame clones appear in the TCRdb table, and some are missing; sequencing was by immunoSEQ multiplex PCR. In the table there are 95,000 to 150,000 clones, more than 65% of which are singletons. Sequencing was carried out using PBMCs. The source of these receptors is a human donor in good health.

CDR3 protein: CAISESTSGRRYEQFF. CDR3 coding DNA: TGTGCCATCAGTGAGTCGACTAGCGGGAGGAGGTATGAGCAGTTCTTC. V gene TRBV10-3 combines with J gene TRBJ2-1; 13 bases map to TRBD2. Trimming took 0 bases from V and 8 from J; bases not matched to a gene: 4. CDR3 length equals 16 residues. Germline values: CDR1 ENHRY, CDR2 SYGVKD.

The J gene is TRBJ1-4, the V gene TRBV27, with a weak D call TRBD1 (5 bases). The CDR3 runs to 15 residues. The germline V gene has CDR1 MNHEY and CDR2 SMNVEV (reference sequence). V was shortened by 6 bases and J by 1 base, with 12 bases between the two germline ends. This CDR3 reads CASSYTGVTNEKLFF. CDR3 nucleotides: TGTGCCAGCAGCTATACAGGCGTAACTAATGAAAAACTGTTTTTT.

The V and J genes are TRBV2 and TRBJ2-7, with a tentative D call TRBD1 (6 bases). V was pared by 0 bases and J by 3 bases, with 9 bases between. CDR1 is SNHLY and CDR2 is FYNNEI in the germline V gene. The CDR3 is made up of 14 amino acids. For the CDR3, the DNA is TGTGCCAGCAGTGAAGCCGACAGGCGCTACGAGCAGTACTTC. It codes for CASSEADRRYEQYF. Drawing the rest from reference TRBV2 and TRBJ2-7, the complete variable domain is EPEVTQTPSHQVTQMGQEVILRCVPISNHLYFYWYRQILGQKVEFLVSFYNNEISEKSEIFDDQFSVERPDGSNFTLKIRSTKLEDSAMYFCASSEADRRYEQYFGPGTRLTVT.

V and J are TRBV9 and TRBJ2-1, with TRBD2 matching over 9 bases. Germline V lookup: CDR1 SGDLS, CDR2 YYNGEE. The V segment lost 0 bases and the J segment 7 bases; nucleotides outside the gene matches: 8. The CDR3 runs to 16 residues. The CDR3 DNA follows: TGTGCCAGCAGCGTAGCTGCGGGAGGGCCCGGAAATGAGCAGTTCTTC. It specifies CASSVAAGGPGNEQFF.

Comment on this clone: The junction does not match germline at one end; this may be a read error. This chain joins TRBV28 and TRBJ1-1; D is undetermined. The CDR3 is 16 amino acids. CDR1 and CDR2 (germline): MDHEN, SYDVKM. The CDR3 spells CASSLDHGSPHLNRIF. The CDR3 DNA reads as TGTGCCAGCAGTTTAGACCACGGGTCACCTCATTTGAATCGGATCTTT.

The chain couples TRBV10-1 to TRBJ2-1; no firm D call. The CDR3 runs to 14 residues. Looked up from germline, CDR1 is WNHNN and CDR2 is SYGVQD (reference sequence). Trimming pared 4 bases from V and 1 base from J, leaving 8 bases between. CDR3 in amino acids: CASSGADSYNEQFF. The CDR3 region has the DNA TGCGCCAGCAGTGGGGCTGATTCCTACAATGAGCAGTTCTTC.

V is TRBV19 and J is TRBJ1-2; TRBD1 matches at 10 bases. The germline V gene has CDR1 LNHDA and CDR2 SQIVND (reference sequence). This CDR3 has 15 amino acids. V lost 6 bases, J lost 2 bases, and 6 bases stayed unmatched. The CDR3, as DNA: TGTGCCAGTAGCCAAGCGGGACAGGGGAACTATGGCTACACCTTC. Translated: CASSQAGQGNYGYTF.

This chain links TRBV5-1 with TRBJ1-4; the match to TRBD1 covers 7 bases. CDR1 is SGHRS, CDR2 YFSETQ, per germline. This CDR3 comprises 14 residues. J gave up 3 bases and V 6 bases, and 5 bases lay outside the gene matches. The CDR3 here is CASTEGQPNEKLFF. The CDR3 DNA reads as TGCGCCAGCACCGAGGGACAGCCTAATGAAAAACTGTTTTTT.

The V and J genes are TRBV14 and TRBJ2-5; D is perhaps TRBD1 (5 bases). The closer fit of TRBJ2-7 to the DNA end suggests the J call may be wrong. CDR1 and CDR2 from the germline V gene are SGHDN and FVKESK. The CDR3 totals 13 residues. CDR3 region: CASSLLGAYEQYF. In nucleotides, the CDR3 is TGTGCCAGCAGCCTCCTAGGGGCCTACGAGCAGTACTTC.

The sample holds one count of this clone. The chain recombines TRBV19 with TRBJ1-5; D gene uncertain. The CDR3 runs to 14 residues. Trimming took 6 bases from V and 4 from J, leaving 13 bases between them. Germline V lookup: CDR1 LNHDA, CDR2 SQIVND (reference sequence). The CDR3 region has the DNA TGTGCCAGTAGCCTTCACAGTGGGAATCAGCCCCAGCATTTT. Translated: CASSLHSGNQPQHF.

The V and J genes are TRBV18 and TRBJ2-7, with D maybe TRBD2 (6 bases). Germline V gene data show CDR1 as KGHSH and CDR2 as LQKENI. This CDR3 is built from 14 residues. Trimming shortened V by 3 bases and J by 3 bases, and 12 bases separated the two germline ends. DNA of the CDR3: TGTGCCAGCTCACCCGCGGCGGGGAACTACGAGCAGTACTTC. This encodes CASSPAAGNYEQYF. The variable domain in full, with the rest retrieved from reference TRBV18 and TRBJ2-7, is NAGVMQNPRHLVRRRGQEARLRCSPMKGHSHVYWYRQLPEEGLKFMVYLQKENIIDESGMPKERFSAEFPKEGPSILRIQQVVRGDSAAYFCASSPAAGNYEQYFGPGTRLTVT.

As concerns this clone: The germline gene is not matched at one end of the junction; a read error may be the cause. The chain recombines TRBV7-9 with TRBJ2-7; maybe TRBD2 (6 bases). The CDR3 is 12 residues long. CDR1 SEHNR and CDR2 FQNEAQ come from the germline V gene (reference sequence). CDR3 sequence (DNA): TGTTCCAGCAGTCGGGACTCGTACGAGCAGTACTTC. Residues: CSSSRDSYEQYF. Using reference TRBV7-9 and TRBJ2-7 for the parts outside the CDR3, the full variable domain is DTGVSQNPRHKITKRGQNVTFRCDPISEHNRLYWYRQTLGQGPEFLTYFQNEAQLEKSRLLSDRFSAERPKGSFSTLEIQRTEQGDSAMYLCSSSRDSYEQYFGPGTRLTVT.

This clone was counted a few times. At one of its ends the junction is not consistent with the germline gene, which may arise from a read error. The chain employs TRBV7-9 and TRBJ2-5, with 8 positions matching TRBD2. This CDR3 has 16 residues. From germline, CDR1 is SEHNR and CDR2 FQNEAQ (reference sequence). The CDR3 sequence is CASIEGVAGPMETQHF. CDR3 coding DNA: TGTGCCAGCATCGAGGGGGTAGCGGGACCGATGGAGACCCAGCACTTC.

The chain recombines TRBV7-6 with TRBJ2-1; D gene ambiguous. CDR1 SGHVS and CDR2 FNYEAQ come from the germline V gene. V dropped 5 bases and J dropped 5 bases, with 4 bases sitting between them. The CDR3 consists of 11 residues. The CDR3 nucleotides read TGTGCCAGCAGCCTCGACAATGAGCAGTTCTTC. Translating gives CASSLDNEQFF.

This clone was detected once. The chain couples TRBV19 to TRBJ1-5; no clear D gene. The V end was cut by 2 bases, the J end by 1 base, with 12 bases between. The CDR3 is made up of 16 amino acids. Germline values: CDR1 LNHDA, CDR2 SQIVND (reference sequence). CDR3 sequence: CASSISNPGSNQPQHF. The CDR3 DNA is TGTGCCAGTAGTATATCTAACCCGGGGAGCAATCAGCCCCAGCATTTT.

In regard to this clone: A read error may account for a junction end that differs from germline. J is TRBJ2-7 and V is TRBV5-1; perhaps D is TRBD1 or TRBD2 (6 bases each). Germline CDR1 reads SGHRS; CDR2 reads YFSETQ. The CDR3 runs to 15 residues. DNA of the CDR3: TGTGCCAGCAGCTTGGAGGGGGACGCTGCCTACGAGCAGTACTTC. This encodes CASSLEGDAAYEQYF.

CDR3: CASSLQGARGYTF. In DNA form, the CDR3 reads TGTGCCAGCAGCCTACAGGGGGCGCGTGGCTACACCTTC. V gene TRBV6-5 combines with J gene TRBJ1-2; 9 positions match TRBD1. The CDR3 covers 13 residues. V trimming: 6 bases; J trimming: 7 bases; junction bases outside the gene matches: 6. CDR1 and CDR2 from the germline V gene are MNHEY and SVGAGI.

CDR3 bases: TGTGCCAGTAGTAGGACGCAACGGACTAGCGGGGCTAACAATGAGCAGTTCTTC. Protein product: CASSRTQRTSGANNEQFF. The chain couples TRBV19 to TRBJ2-1; 12 bases align to TRBD2. The CDR3 has 18 residues. Losses at the gene ends were 4 bases for V and 5 bases for J; bases not matched to a gene: 12. CDR1 and CDR2 from the germline V gene are LNHDA and SQIVND (reference sequence).

The J gene is TRBJ2-3, the V gene TRBV6-1, with D perhaps TRBD2 (6 bases). The ends were cut back, 0 bases at V and 12 bases at J, with 13 bases in the middle. CDR3 length: 13 residues. Germline V lookup: CDR1 MNHNS, CDR2 SASEGT. In DNA form, the CDR3 reads TGTGCCAGCAGTGAAGCCGGAGGGGACGCACAGTATTTT. Its protein product is CASSEAGGDAQYF.

A remark on this clone: A junction boundary mismatches the germline segment, possibly from a read error. V usage is TRBV7-9 and J usage is TRBJ1-5; no clear D. Germline values: CDR1 SEHNR, CDR2 FQNEAQ (reference sequence). The CDR3 totals 16 residues. The CDR3 DNA is TGTTCCAGCAGCTTAGCTACGGGGATGAGCAATCAGCCCCAGCATTTT. Its translation: CSSSLATGMSNQPQHF.

The chain couples TRBV5-1 to TRBJ2-7; D not resolved. In germline, CDR1 is SGHRS, CDR2 YFSETQ. The CDR3 extends over 14 amino acids. Deletions cut 0 bases from V and 2 bases from J, with 9 bases between. CDR3 region: CASSLGLTTYEQYF. For the CDR3, the DNA is TGCGCCAGCAGCTTGGGACTGACCACCTACGAGCAGTACTTC.

J is TRBJ2-3 and V is TRBV11-2, with D perhaps matching TRBD2 (7 bases). CDR1 is SGHAT and CDR2 is FQNNGV in the germline V gene. The CDR3 consists of 15 residues. The V end was cut by 0 bases, the J end by 3 bases, with 10 bases between. The CDR3 DNA reads TGTGCCAGCAGCTTAGAGGGGGGGACAACAGATACGCAGTATTTT. Protein product: CASSLEGGTTDTQYF.

The chain has TRBV14 and TRBJ2-7; perhaps TRBD1 as D (5 bases). The germline CDR1 and CDR2 sequences are SGHDN and FVKESK. V lost 4 bases, J lost 2 bases, and 9 bases lay in between. The CDR3 loop spans 13 amino acids. The CDR3 bases are TGTGCCAGCAGCCTCCTAGGGGCCTACGAGCAGTACTTC. Its protein product is CASSLLGAYEQYF.

J is TRBJ1-5 and V is TRBV11-2, with 9 bases aligning to TRBD1. Trimming cost V 5 bases and J 5 bases; bases outside gene matches: 4. From germline, CDR1 is SGHAT and CDR2 FQNNGV. This CDR3 has 14 residues. CDR3 bases: TGTGCCAGCAGCGCCCGGACAGGGGATCAGCCCCAGCATTTT. Its protein product is CASSARTGDQPQHF.

The chain couples TRBV10-2 to TRBJ2-1; a weak D match, TRBD2 (6 bases). From germline, CDR1 is WSHSY and CDR2 SAAADI. The CDR3 runs to 15 residues. Trimming removed 2 bases from V and 6 bases from J, with 14 bases in between. The CDR3 DNA reads TGCGCCAGCAGTGAGGCGGGGTCGGCCCGCAATGAGCAGTTCTTC. This encodes CASSEAGSARNEQFF.

V usage is TRBV30 and J usage is TRBJ2-2; TRBD1 is a possible D gene (6 bases). The germline V and J ends were trimmed by 0 bases and 0 bases, with 14 bases remaining between them. Germline CDR1 is GTSNPN and CDR2 is SVGIG (reference sequence). This CDR3 region has 17 residues. This chain's CDR3 is CAWSVTRTDANTGELFF. In DNA, the CDR3 is TGTGCCTGGAGTGTAACGCGGACAGACGCGAACACCGGGGAGCTGTTTTTT.

The V gene is TRBV27, the J gene TRBJ2-7; no reliable D call. CDR3 length equals 14 residues. The V gene's germline CDR1 is MNHEY and CDR2 SMNVEV (reference sequence). Trimming pared 3 bases from V and 6 bases from J, leaving 15 bases between. The CDR3 here is CASSFGASPGEQYF. CDR3 DNA: TGTGCCAGCAGTTTCGGCGCCTCGCCGGGCGAGCAGTACTTC.

Details on this clone: The germline gene is not matched at one end of the junction; a read error may be the cause. In DNA form, the CDR3 reads TGTGCTAGTGGCCATCTATCTGGGGCCAACGGCCTGACTTTC. Its translation is CASGHLSGANGLTF. This rearrangement joins TRBV12-5 to TRBJ2-6, with D tentatively TRBD1 (5 bases). This CDR3 is 14 amino acids long. Germline assignment: CDR1 LGHNT and CDR2 FRNRAP.